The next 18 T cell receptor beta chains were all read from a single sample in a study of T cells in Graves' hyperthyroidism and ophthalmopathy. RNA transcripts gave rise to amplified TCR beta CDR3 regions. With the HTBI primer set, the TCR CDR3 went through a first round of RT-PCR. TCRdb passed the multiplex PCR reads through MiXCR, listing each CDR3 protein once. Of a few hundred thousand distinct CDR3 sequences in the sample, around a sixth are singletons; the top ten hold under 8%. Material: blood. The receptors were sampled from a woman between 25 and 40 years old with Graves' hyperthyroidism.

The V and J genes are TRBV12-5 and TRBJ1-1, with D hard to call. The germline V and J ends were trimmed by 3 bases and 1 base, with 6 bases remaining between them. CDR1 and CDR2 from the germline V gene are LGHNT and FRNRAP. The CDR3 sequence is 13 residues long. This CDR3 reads CASGFEWNTEAFF. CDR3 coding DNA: TGTGCTAGTGGTTTCGAATGGAACACTGAAGCTTTCTTT.

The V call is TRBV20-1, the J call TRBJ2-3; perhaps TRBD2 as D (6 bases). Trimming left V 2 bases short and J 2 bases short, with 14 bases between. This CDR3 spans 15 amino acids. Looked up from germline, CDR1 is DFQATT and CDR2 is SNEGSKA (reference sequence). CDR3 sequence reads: CSARKLAKNTDTQYF. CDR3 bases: TGCAGTGCTAGAAAGCTAGCGAAGAACACAGATACGCAGTATTTT.

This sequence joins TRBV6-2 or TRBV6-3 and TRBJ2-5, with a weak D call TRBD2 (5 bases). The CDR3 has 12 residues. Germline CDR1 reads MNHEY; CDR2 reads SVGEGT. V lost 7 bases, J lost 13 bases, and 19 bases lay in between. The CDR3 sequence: CASNTQRGDPYF. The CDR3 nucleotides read TGTGCCAGCAACACACAACGGGGAGACCCGTACTTC.

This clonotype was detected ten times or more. CDR3 nucleotides: TGTGCCATCAGTGAGGGGGCACTACTAGCAGACGAGCAGTACTTC. It encodes CAISEGALLADEQYF. The chain uses TRBV10-3 and TRBJ2-7; the D gene is possibly TRBD2 (6 bases). Germline V gives CDR1 ENHRY, CDR2 SYGVKD. CDR3 size: 15 residues. The V end was cut by 2 bases, the J end by 5 bases, with 16 bases between.

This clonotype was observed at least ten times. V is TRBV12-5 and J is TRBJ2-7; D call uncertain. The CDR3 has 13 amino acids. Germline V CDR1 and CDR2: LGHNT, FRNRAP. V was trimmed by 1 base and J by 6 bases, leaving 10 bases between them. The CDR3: CASGLDGRSEQYF. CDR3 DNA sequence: TGTGCTAGTGGTTTGGACGGGCGAAGCGAGCAGTACTTC.

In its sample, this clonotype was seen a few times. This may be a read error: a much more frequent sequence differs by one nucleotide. This CDR3 reads CASSLVVGNIQYF. As DNA, the CDR3 is TGTGCCAGCAGCTTAGTGGTGGGAAACATTCAGTACTTC. The V and J genes are TRBV7-9 and TRBJ2-4; D not certain. Germline-derived CDR1 and CDR2 are SEHNR and FQNEAQ (reference sequence). V lost 1 base and J lost 6, with 7 bases in between. The CDR3 contains 13 residues.

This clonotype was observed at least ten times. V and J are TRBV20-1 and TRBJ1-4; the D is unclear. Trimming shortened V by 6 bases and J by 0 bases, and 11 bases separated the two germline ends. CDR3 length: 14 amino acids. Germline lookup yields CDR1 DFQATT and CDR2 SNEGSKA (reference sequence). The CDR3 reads CSANGVATNEKLFF. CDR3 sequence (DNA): TGCAGTGCGAACGGAGTTGCAACTAATGAAAAACTGTTTTTT.

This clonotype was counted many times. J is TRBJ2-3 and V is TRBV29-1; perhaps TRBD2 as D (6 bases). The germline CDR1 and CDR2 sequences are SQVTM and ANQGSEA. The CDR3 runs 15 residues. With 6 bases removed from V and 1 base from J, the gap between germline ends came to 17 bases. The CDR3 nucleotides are TGCAGCGTCGAGTTAATAGCGGTTGGCACAGATACGCAGTATTTT. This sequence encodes CSVELIAVGTDTQYF.

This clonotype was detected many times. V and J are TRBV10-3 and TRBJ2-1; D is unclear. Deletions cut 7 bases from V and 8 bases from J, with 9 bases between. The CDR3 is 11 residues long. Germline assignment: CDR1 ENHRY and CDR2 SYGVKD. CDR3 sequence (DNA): TGTGCCATCAAAAGCTCTTATGAGCAGTTCTTC. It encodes CAIKSSYEQFF.

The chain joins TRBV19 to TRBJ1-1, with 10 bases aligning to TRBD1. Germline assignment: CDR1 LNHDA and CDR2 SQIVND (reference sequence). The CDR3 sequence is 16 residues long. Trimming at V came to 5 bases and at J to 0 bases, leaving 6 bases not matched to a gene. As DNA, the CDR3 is TGTGCCAGTAGTCCCCAGACAGGGGGCGTGAACACTGAAGCTTTCTTT. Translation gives CASSPQTGGVNTEAFF.

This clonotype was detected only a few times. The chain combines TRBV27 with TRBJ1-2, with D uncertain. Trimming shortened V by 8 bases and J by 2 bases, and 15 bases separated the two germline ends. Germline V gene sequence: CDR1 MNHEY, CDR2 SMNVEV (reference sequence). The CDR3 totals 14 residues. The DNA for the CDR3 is TGTGCCAGCTTACCGGCCGGGGAGAACTATGGCTACACCTTC. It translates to CASLPAGENYGYTF.

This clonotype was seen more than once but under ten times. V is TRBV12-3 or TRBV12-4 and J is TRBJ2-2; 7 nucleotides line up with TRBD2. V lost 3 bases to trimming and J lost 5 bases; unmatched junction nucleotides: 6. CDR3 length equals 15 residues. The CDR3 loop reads CASSFEGGPTGELFF. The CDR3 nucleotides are TGTGCCAGCAGTTTCGAGGGAGGGCCTACCGGGGAGCTGTTTTTT.

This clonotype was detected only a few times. This CDR3 reads CSVELVGSSYNEQFF. CDR3 DNA: TGCAGCGTTGAATTAGTAGGAAGCTCCTACAATGAGCAGTTCTTC. The chain uses TRBV29-1 and TRBJ2-1, with D unresolved. The V end lost 2 bases, the J end lost 0 bases, and 11 bases lay between the germline ends. CDR1 SQVTM and CDR2 ANQGSEA come from the germline V gene. The CDR3 sequence is 15 residues long.

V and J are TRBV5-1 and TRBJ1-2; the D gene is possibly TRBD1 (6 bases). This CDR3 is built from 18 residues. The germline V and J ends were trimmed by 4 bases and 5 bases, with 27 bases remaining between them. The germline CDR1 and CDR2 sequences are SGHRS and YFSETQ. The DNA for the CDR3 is TGCGCCAGCAGCGGATCCTTAGACAGGCCCTATAACTATTATGGCTACACCTTC. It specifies CASSGSLDRPYNYYGYTF.

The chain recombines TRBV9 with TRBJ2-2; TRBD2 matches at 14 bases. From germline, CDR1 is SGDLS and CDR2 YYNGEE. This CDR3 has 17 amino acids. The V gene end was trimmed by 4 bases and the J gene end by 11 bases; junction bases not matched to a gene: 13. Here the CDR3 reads CASSLYLGTSGSPELFF. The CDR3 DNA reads TGTGCCAGCAGCCTCTATCTGGGGACTAGCGGGAGCCCCGAGCTGTTTTTT. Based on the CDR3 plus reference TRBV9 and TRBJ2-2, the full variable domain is DSGVTQTPKHLITATGQRVTLRCSPRSGDLSVYWYQQSLDQGLQFLIQYYNGEERAKGNILERFSAQQFPDLHSELNLSSLELGDSALYFCASSLYLGTSGSPELFFGEGSRLTVL.

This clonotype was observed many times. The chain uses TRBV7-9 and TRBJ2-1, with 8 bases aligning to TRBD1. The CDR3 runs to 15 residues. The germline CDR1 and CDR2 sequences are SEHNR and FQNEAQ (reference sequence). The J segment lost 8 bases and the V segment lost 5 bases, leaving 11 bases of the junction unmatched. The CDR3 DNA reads TGTGCCAGCAGCACACAGGGGGATGTTACTCATGAGCAGTTCTTC. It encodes CASSTQGDVTHEQFF.

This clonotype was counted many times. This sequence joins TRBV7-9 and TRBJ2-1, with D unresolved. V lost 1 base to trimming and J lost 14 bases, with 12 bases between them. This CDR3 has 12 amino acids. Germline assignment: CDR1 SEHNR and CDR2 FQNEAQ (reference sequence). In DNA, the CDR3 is TGTGCCAGCAGCTTAGGTTTGGGCGTAGAGTTCTTC. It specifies CASSLGLGVEFF.

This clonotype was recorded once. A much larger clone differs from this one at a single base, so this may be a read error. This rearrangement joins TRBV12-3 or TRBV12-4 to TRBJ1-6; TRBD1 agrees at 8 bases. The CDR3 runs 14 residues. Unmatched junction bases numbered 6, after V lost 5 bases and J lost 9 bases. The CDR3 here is CASSGTGGGSPLHF. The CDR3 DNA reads TGTGCCAGCAGTGGCACAGGGGGAGGTTCACCCCTCCACTTT.